A selection of T cell receptor beta chains follows, all from one sample in a study of T cells in Graves' hyperthyroidism and ophthalmopathy. TCRdb re-derived calls from the multiplex PCR reads in MiXCR, one entry per CDR3 protein. Counted here are 300,000 to 450,000 distinct CDR3 sequences, around 13% occurring once; the ten biggest clones make up less than 10%. Sequenced sample: blood. The receptor set was obtained from a woman younger than 30 with Graves' hyperthyroidism. CDR3s include the opening cysteine and the closing phenylalanine or tryptophan.

V gene	J gene	CDR3 protein
TRBV12-3/TRBV12-4	TRBJ2-1	CATGTSGRGEQFF
TRBV19	TRBJ1-5	CASSIRDNQPQHF
TRBV7-6	TRBJ1-3	CASSLTRWGDTIYF
TRBV6-1	TRBJ2-7	CASRTPGTGYYEQYF
TRBV27	TRBJ2-7	CASSLSGSPGYEQYF
TRBV11-2	TRBJ1-2	CASSSDGGLYGYTF
TRBV18	TRBJ2-7	CASSPQVAGVSESYEQYF
TRBV20-1	TRBJ2-7	CSAAGGQGAYEQYF
TRBV28	TRBJ2-1	CASSPMGLPSYNEQFF
TRBV19	TRBJ1-2	CASSISRANYGYTF
TRBV5-6	TRBJ1-2	CASTVDTNYGYTF
TRBV5-1	TRBJ1-6	CASSSGVSYNSPLHF
TRBV7-9	TRBJ1-1	CASSSPGSGTEAFF
TRBV6-2/TRBV6-3	TRBJ2-2	CASSYSGRLAGGDTGELFF
TRBV10-3	TRBJ1-2	CAIGGEGYGYTF
TRBV20-1	TRBJ2-3	CSARIGLAGKDTQYF
TRBV6-5	TRBJ2-7	CASSYPGQGGTYEQYF
TRBV28	TRBJ1-2	CASNTDIGLGGYTF
TRBV2	TRBJ1-2	CASRLEGINYGYTF
TRBV24-1	TRBJ2-5	CATSGRQTQETQYF
TRBV20-1	TRBJ2-5	CSGGSEETQYF
TRBV5-1	TRBJ2-5	CASRVGTTQETQYF
TRBV19	TRBJ2-3	CASSKLGTGSTDTQYF
TRBV18	TRBJ1-3	CASSPYLAGDSSGNTIYF
TRBV29-1	TRBJ2-2	CSVEDRPSRGSGELFF